A single T cell receptor beta chain is shown here with its context. Some clones are missing from TCRdb's copy, which holds only in-frame ones; the method was immunoSEQ multiplex PCR. The sample lists approximately 150,000 clones, less than 95% seen once, with around 15% in the top ten. The data stem from a study of control samples from healthy donors and cancer patients. The ends were cut back, 4 bases at V and 7 bases at J, with 18 bases in the middle. Germline assignment: CDR1 SGDLS and CDR2 YYNGEE. The CDR3 is 15 residues long. The chain has TRBV9 and TRBJ2-1; either TRBD1 or TRBD2 may fit D (5 bases each). The source of this sequence is a man aged 60 to 75 with colorectal cancer. Sequenced material: PBMCs. The CDR3 sequence: CASSTGTGGGNEQFF. The CDR3 bases are TGTGCCAGCAGCACCGGCACAGGTGGGGGAAATGAGCAGTTCTTC.